This T cell receptor beta chain was captured by sequencing in a study of Ad26.COV2.S vaccination and SARS-CoV-2 variants. V lost 3 bases to trimming and J lost 1 base, with 12 bases between them. There are 15 residues in the CDR3. Germline V CDR1 and CDR2: LGHNA, YNFKEQ. Treatment meaning: around 19 received Ad26.COV2.S at low or high dose, single or two shots; roughly five received placebo; per-sample allocation not given. Sample collection was performed on day 63 after the first vaccine or placebo injection. This clone was recorded once. TCRdb keeps only in-frame clones here, not all; method: immunoSEQ multiplex PCR. The table shows more than 400,000 clones, with about 90% occurring only once.

This specimen consisted of peripheral blood, obtained in a trial of Ad26.COV2.S vaccine versus placebo. This clonotype was sampled from a person aged 18-60 years who received the Ad26.COV2.S COVID-19 vaccine or a placebo. The J gene is TRBJ1-2, the V gene TRBV4-2; no clear D gene. CDR3 region: CASSQFGRVNYGYTF. The CDR3 DNA follows: TGTGCCAGCAGCCAGTTCGGTCGGGTTAACTATGGCTACACCTTC.